These T cell receptor beta chains were read from a single sample in a study of Graves' ophthalmopathy and Graves' hyperthyroidism. TCRdb ran MiXCR on the multiplex PCR reads and lists one entry per CDR3 protein. Seen here are over a million distinct CDR3 sequences, less than 45% observed once, and the top ten hold 11%. Sequencing was performed on peripheral blood or thyroid tissue (not recorded which). These receptors all come from an adult man with Graves' hyperthyroidism. Both conserved end residues are part of each CDR3. The order of the fields is D gene, V gene, J gene, CDR3 protein. A D gene is named only where the DNA matches it firmly.

d_call: .
v_call: TRBV4-1
j_call: TRBJ1-5
cdr3_aa: CASSQVSGLGGQPQHF

d_call: .
v_call: TRBV20-1
j_call: TRBJ1-6
cdr3_aa: CSARDAGRSYNSPLHF

d_call: TRBD2
v_call: TRBV5-1
j_call: TRBJ2-7
cdr3_aa: CASSLSGGLAGPYEQYF

d_call: .
v_call: TRBV10-3
j_call: TRBJ2-5
cdr3_aa: CASSLWGDREETQYF

d_call: TRBD1
v_call: TRBV11-2
j_call: TRBJ2-1
cdr3_aa: CASSSDRGYNEQFF

d_call: TRBD1
v_call: TRBV27
j_call: TRBJ1-2
cdr3_aa: CASSEGQGAAGYTF

d_call: TRBD1
v_call: TRBV15
j_call: TRBJ1-2
cdr3_aa: CATSREGGQGDYGYTF

d_call: .
v_call: TRBV4-1
j_call: TRBJ1-1
cdr3_aa: CASSQGDTRWSEAFF

d_call: .
v_call: TRBV6-5
j_call: TRBJ2-2
cdr3_aa: CASSFETMNTGELFF

d_call: TRBD1
v_call: TRBV6-5
j_call: TRBJ1-1
cdr3_aa: CASTLQGLAFF

d_call: .
v_call: TRBV10-3
j_call: TRBJ2-7
cdr3_aa: CAGGDVTYEQYF

d_call: TRBD2
v_call: TRBV6-6
j_call: TRBJ2-2
cdr3_aa: CAAAGGQNTGELFF

d_call: TRBD1
v_call: TRBV25-1
j_call: TRBJ2-7
cdr3_aa: CASRTGGEQYF

d_call: .
v_call: TRBV10-3
j_call: TRBJ1-2
cdr3_aa: CAAGRVVNYGYTF

d_call: .
v_call: TRBV7-9
j_call: TRBJ2-2
cdr3_aa: CASSYPPRGAYTGELFF

d_call: TRBD1
v_call: TRBV7-2
j_call: TRBJ2-7
cdr3_aa: CASSLVKGAFYEQYF

d_call: .
v_call: TRBV2
j_call: TRBJ1-1
cdr3_aa: CASSRAYTVNTEAFF

d_call: .
v_call: TRBV7-3
j_call: TRBJ1-5
cdr3_aa: CASSGEGPGWPQHF

d_call: TRBD2
v_call: TRBV10-2
j_call: TRBJ2-7
cdr3_aa: CATPLAEAYEQYF

d_call: TRBD2
v_call: TRBV9
j_call: TRBJ2-5
cdr3_aa: CASSARTSGETQYF

d_call: .
v_call: TRBV7-2
j_call: TRBJ1-6
cdr3_aa: CAVGAGLVSPLHF

d_call: TRBD2
v_call: TRBV10-3
j_call: TRBJ2-7
cdr3_aa: CAISQSGRAVEQYF

d_call: .
v_call: TRBV2
j_call: TRBJ2-3
cdr3_aa: CASSRTSSTDTQYF

d_call: .
v_call: TRBV19
j_call: TRBJ1-2
cdr3_aa: CASSDWGAGGYTF

d_call: TRBD2
v_call: TRBV10-3
j_call: TRBJ2-7
cdr3_aa: CAISGTSGSSYEQYF

d_call: .
v_call: TRBV11-2
j_call: TRBJ2-7
cdr3_aa: CASMLRPNSYEQYF

d_call: .
v_call: TRBV20-1
j_call: TRBJ2-5
cdr3_aa: CSARRRSVQETQYF

d_call: .
v_call: TRBV25-1
j_call: TRBJ1-6
cdr3_aa: CASKINSPLHF

d_call: TRBD1
v_call: TRBV25-1
j_call: TRBJ1-2
cdr3_aa: CASSLTGGSYTF

d_call: .
v_call: TRBV15
j_call: TRBJ2-7
cdr3_aa: CATSRNTEYEQYF

d_call: .
v_call: TRBV7-2
j_call: TRBJ1-5
cdr3_aa: CASSLVTRGQPQHF

d_call: .
v_call: TRBV20-1
j_call: TRBJ2-5
cdr3_aa: CSARGVFYGETQYF

d_call: TRBD1
v_call: TRBV12-3/TRBV12-4
j_call: TRBJ2-5
cdr3_aa: CASSFVAGGNGETQYF

d_call: TRBD1
v_call: TRBV20-1
j_call: TRBJ1-4
cdr3_aa: CSARGGGQGF

d_call: .
v_call: TRBV2
j_call: TRBJ1-1
cdr3_aa: CASVRDIDGGNTEAFF

d_call: TRBD2
v_call: TRBV9
j_call: TRBJ2-6
cdr3_aa: CASSVNPGLAGGPKGGSGANVLTF

d_call: .
v_call: TRBV7-2
j_call: TRBJ2-7
cdr3_aa: CASSPLLGGKGAGEQYF

d_call: .
v_call: TRBV9
j_call: TRBJ1-1
cdr3_aa: CASSASVGAEAFF

d_call: .
v_call: TRBV12-3/TRBV12-4
j_call: TRBJ1-5
cdr3_aa: CASSSSTPSTQHF

d_call: TRBD1
v_call: TRBV10-3
j_call: TRBJ2-5
cdr3_aa: CAISPSDRERAYF

d_call: TRBD2
v_call: TRBV7-9
j_call: TRBJ2-5
cdr3_aa: CASNPTKGLAGGETQYF

d_call: .
v_call: TRBV2
j_call: TRBJ1-2
cdr3_aa: CASSEAIQLYGYTF